This T cell receptor (beta chain) stems from a study of cytomegalovirus exposure and HLA in healthy donors. Study-wide findings and caveats: Versus the 666-donor mean, an Asian-associated ancestry cluster reportedly showed fewer N-insertions in a later analysis.

Worth noting for this clone: Its antigen is not identified.

The primer mix had 60 Vbeta and 13 Jbeta primers. Some clones are missing from TCRdb's copy, which holds only in-frame ones; the method was immunoSEQ multiplex PCR. The data contain about 150,000 clones, around 73% of them singletons. Germline values: CDR1 SGHRS, CDR2 YFSETQ. With V trimmed by 4 bases and J by 7 bases, 7 bases remained unmatched. This CDR3 contains 13 residues. This clonotype originated in a woman between 18 and 29 years old in good health and CMV-seronegative. The source material was PBMCs. V usage is TRBV5-1 and J usage is TRBJ2-5; 7 positions match TRBD1. The chain's CDR3 is CASSPGTDVTQYF. The CDR3, as DNA: TGCGCCAGCAGCCCCGGGACAGACGTGACCCAGTACTTC. The complete variable domain, with remaining parts taken from reference TRBV5-1 and TRBJ2-5, reads KAGVTQTPRYLIKTRGQQVTLSCSPISGHRSVSWYQQTPGQGLQFLFEYFSETQRNKGNFPGRFSGRQFSNSRSEMNVSTLELGDSALYLCASSPGTDVTQYFGPGTRLLVL.